This T cell receptor beta chain is from a study of cytomegalovirus exposure and HLA in healthy donors. Regarding the study as a whole: A later analysis found TCR association rates differed by HLA locus, highest for DRB1 and lowest for HLA-C.

The study ran its PCR with 60 Vbeta and 13 Jbeta primers. Measured with immunoSEQ multiplex PCR; TCRdb has only the in-frame clones, and not every one. The sample includes roughly 170,000 clones, 77% of them seen just once. For this clone: What it recognizes is unknown.

V lost 5 bases to trimming and J lost 1 base, with 17 bases between them. The CDR3 extends over 16 amino acids. The germline V gene encodes CDR1 SEHNR and CDR2 FQNEAQ (reference sequence). This sequence joins TRBV7-9 and TRBJ1-1, with D unclear. Sample: PBMCs. This TCR was recovered from a woman in her 30s in good health and CMV-seronegative. CDR3: CASSTSALGRNTEAFF. The CDR3 coding sequence is TGTGCCAGCAGCACTTCAGCCCTCGGGAGGAACACTGAAGCTTTCTTT. Filled out from reference TRBV7-9 and TRBJ1-1, the complete variable domain reads DTGVSQNPRHKITKRGQNVTFRCDPISEHNRLYWYRQTLGQGPEFLTYFQNEAQLEKSRLLSDRFSAERPKGSFSTLEIQRTEQGDSAMYLCASSTSALGRNTEAFFGQGTRLTVV.